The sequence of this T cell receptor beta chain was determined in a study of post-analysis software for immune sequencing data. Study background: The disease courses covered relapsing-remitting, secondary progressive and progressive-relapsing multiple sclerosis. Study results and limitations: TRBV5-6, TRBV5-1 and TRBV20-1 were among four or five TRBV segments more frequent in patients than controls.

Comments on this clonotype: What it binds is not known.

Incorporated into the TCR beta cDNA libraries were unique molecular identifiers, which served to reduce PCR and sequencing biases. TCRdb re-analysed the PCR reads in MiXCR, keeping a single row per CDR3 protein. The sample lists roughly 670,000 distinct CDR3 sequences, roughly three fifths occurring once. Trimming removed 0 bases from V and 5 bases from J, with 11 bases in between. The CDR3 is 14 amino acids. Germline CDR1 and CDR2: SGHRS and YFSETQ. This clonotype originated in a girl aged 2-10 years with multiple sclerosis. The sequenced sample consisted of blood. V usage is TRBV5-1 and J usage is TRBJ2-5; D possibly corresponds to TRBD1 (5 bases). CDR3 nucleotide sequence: TGCGCCAGCAGCTTGGCACGGTACAGGGAGACCCAGTACTTC. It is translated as CASSLARYRETQYF.